The clone carrying this TCR beta chain was seen more than once but under ten times. What it binds is not known. This record belongs to a study of CD8 T cells in ankylosing spondylitis. The ends were cut back, 0 bases at V and 1 base at J, with 6 bases in the middle. This CDR3 region has 14 residues. Germline V gene sequence: CDR1 MGHRA, CDR2 YSYEKL. Each CDR3 protein is one row after TCRdb ran MiXCR on the 5' RACE reads. Altogether 470,000 or so distinct CDR3 sequences are present, 25% to 30% being singletons, with the ten largest covering over 0.8%. Findings and caveats of the study: Seemingly characteristic of ankylosing spondylitis blood was a TCR beta motif consisting of fewer than 10 highly homologous variants.

The source material was blood, either unsorted or a sorted T cell fraction (not recorded which). The TCR was taken from a male donor with ankylosing spondylitis. The rearrangement uses TRBV4-1 and TRBJ1-1; D is uncertain. CDR3 DNA: TGCGCCAGCAGCCAAGATCCATGGAACACTGAAGCTTTCTTT. Amino acids: CASSQDPWNTEAFF.